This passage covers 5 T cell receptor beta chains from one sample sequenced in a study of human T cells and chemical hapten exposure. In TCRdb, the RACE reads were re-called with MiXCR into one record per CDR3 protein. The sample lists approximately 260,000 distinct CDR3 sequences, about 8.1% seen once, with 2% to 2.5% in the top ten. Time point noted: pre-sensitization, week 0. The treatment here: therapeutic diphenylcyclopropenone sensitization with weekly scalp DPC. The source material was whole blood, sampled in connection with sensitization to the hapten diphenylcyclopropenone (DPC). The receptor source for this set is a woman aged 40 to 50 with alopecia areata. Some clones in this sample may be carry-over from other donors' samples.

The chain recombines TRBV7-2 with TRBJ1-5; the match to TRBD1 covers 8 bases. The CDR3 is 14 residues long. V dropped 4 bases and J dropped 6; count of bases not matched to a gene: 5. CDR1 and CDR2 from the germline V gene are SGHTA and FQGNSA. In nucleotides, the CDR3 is TGTGCCAGCAGCTACGACAGGGGAACTCAGCCCCAGCATTTT. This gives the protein CASSYDRGTQPQHF.

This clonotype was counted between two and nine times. The chain's CDR3 is CSARIDQGHTEAFF. The CDR3 DNA reads as TGCAGTGCTAGAATAGACCAGGGTCACACTGAAGCTTTCTTT. V usage is TRBV20-1 and J usage is TRBJ1-1, with TRBD1 as a possible D gene (5 bases). CDR1 DFQATT and CDR2 SNEGSKA come from the germline V gene (reference sequence). The CDR3 has 14 amino acids. With 2 bases removed from V and 3 bases from J, the gap between germline ends came to 13 bases.

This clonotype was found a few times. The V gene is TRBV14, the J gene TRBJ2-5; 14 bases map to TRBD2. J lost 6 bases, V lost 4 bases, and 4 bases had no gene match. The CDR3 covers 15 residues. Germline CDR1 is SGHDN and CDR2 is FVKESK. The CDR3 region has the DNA TGTGCCAGCAGCCCAAGACTAGCGGGAGGGCAGACCCAGTACTTC. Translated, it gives CASSPRLAGGQTQYF.

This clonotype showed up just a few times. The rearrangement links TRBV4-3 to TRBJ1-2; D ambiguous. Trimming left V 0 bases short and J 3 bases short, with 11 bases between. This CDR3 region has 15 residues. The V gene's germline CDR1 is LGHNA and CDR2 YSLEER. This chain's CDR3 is CASSQDKRPYYGYTF. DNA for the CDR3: TGCGCCAGCAGCCAAGATAAGCGGCCATACTATGGCTACACCTTC.

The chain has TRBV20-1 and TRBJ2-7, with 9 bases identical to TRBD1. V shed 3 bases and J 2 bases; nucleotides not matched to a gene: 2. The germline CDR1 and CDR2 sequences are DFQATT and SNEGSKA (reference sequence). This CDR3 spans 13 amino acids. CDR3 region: CSASRDRAYEQYF. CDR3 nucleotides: TGCAGTGCTAGCAGGGACAGGGCCTACGAGCAGTACTTC.